This entry concerns a single TCR beta chain. Clones were sequenced by immunoSEQ multiplex PCR, and TCRdb holds only the in-frame ones, with some missing. The sample lists about 150,000 clones, roughly 90% occurring once. The data are from a study of blood T cell repertoires in COVID-19. Study background: Samples representing acute and convalescent COVID-19 were sourced from the United States, Italy and Spain.

V shed 9 bases, J shed 0 bases, and the junction held 5 bases outside the gene matches. Germline CDR1 reads MNHEY; CDR2 reads SMNVEV (reference sequence). This CDR3 region has 14 residues. The J gene is TRBJ2-1, the V gene TRBV27; 7 bases fit TRBD1. The TCR comes from a man aged 55-75 years with acute or convalescent COVID-19. The sequenced material came from peripheral blood. The CDR3 coding sequence is TGTGCCAGTCTCGGACAGGCCTCCTACAATGAGCAGTTCTTC. This gives the protein CASLGQASYNEQFF.